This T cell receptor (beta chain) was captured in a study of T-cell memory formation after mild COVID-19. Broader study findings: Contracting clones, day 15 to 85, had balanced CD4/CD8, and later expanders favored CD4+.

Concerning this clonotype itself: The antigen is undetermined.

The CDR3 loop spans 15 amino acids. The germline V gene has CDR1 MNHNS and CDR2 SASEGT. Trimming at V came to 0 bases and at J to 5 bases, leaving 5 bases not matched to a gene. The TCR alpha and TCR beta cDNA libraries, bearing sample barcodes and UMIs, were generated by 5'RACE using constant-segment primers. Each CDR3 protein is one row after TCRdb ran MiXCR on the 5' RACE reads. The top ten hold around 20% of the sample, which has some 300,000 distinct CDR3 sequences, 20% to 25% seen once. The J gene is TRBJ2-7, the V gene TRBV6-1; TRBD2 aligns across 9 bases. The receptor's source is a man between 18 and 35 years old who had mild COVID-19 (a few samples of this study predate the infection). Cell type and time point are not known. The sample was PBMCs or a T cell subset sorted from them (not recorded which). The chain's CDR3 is CASSEAGTSLDEQYF. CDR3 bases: TGTGCCAGCAGTGAAGCGGGGACTAGCCTCGACGAGCAGTACTTC.